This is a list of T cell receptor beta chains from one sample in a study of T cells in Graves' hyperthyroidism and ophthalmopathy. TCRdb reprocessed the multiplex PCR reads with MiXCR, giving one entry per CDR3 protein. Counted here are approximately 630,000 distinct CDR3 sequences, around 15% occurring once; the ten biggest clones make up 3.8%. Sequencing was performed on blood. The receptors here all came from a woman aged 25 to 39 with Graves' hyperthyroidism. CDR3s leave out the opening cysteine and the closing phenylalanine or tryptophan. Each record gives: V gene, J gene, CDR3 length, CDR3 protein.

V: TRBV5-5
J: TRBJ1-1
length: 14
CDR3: ASSLVAGAMNTEAF

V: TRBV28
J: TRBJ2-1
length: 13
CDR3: ASSFGGIGPNEQF

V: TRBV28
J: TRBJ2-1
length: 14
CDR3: ASSLTGTAAYNEQF

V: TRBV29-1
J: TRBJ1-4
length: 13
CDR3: SVSGRVATNEKLF

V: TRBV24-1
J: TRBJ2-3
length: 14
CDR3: ATSDLGRRGADTQY

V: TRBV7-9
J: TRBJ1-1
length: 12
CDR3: ASSLNDRSPEAF

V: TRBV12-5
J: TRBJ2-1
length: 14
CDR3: ASGPGTPLSYNEQF

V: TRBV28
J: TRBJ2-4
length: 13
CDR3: ASSLLAGAKNIQY

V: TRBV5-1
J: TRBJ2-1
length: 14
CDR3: ASSPVVGLAGEGQF

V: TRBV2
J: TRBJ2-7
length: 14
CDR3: ASSEVGSGGNYEQY

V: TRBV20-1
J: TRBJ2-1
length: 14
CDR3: SARIPRTSTYNEQF

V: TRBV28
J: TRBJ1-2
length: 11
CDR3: ASSLRANYGYT

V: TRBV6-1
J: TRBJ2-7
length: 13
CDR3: ASSERDSRFYEQY

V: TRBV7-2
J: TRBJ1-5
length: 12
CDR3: ASSLTGPGQPQH

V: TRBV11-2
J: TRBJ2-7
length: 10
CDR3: ASSSGGAGQY

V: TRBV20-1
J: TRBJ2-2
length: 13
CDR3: SAINPGGNTGELF

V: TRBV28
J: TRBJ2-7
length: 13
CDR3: ASSGGGTSVYEQY

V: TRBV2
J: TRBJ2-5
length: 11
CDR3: ASPGTSRETQY

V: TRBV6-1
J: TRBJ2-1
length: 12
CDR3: ASSSGGSYNEQF

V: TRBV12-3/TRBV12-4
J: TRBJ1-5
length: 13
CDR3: ASSLGQGPNQPQH

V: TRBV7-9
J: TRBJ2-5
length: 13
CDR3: ASSLNGRGQETQY

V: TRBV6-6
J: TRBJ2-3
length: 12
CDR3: ASSYYESTDTQY

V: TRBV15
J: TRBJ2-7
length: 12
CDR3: ATSRGGRGDEQY